The clone carrying this T cell receptor beta chain was counted a few times. Its antigen remains unidentified. The sample originates from a study of T cell clonotyping in hematopoietic cell transplantation. Study observations and caveats: Higher Inverse Simpson Index values in graft donor and pretransplant recipient predicted broader posttransplant TCR diversity. Pathologically expanded recipient clonotypes increased progressively from day 30 to day 180 as diversity fell.

Sample time point: recipient sample about 28 days before transplant, after cytoreduction. Sequencing used immunoSEQ multiplex PCR; TCRdb keeps in-frame clones, though not all of them. Counted here are more than 20,000 clones, roughly 90% occurring once; the ten biggest clones make up about 4%. Per germline, CDR1 SGDLS and CDR2 YYNGEE. The CDR3 loop spans 12 amino acids. Trimming stripped 1 base from V and 3 bases from J, with 2 bases between. The V call is TRBV9, the J call TRBJ2-1; D not certain. This material consisted of peripheral blood mononuclear cells, taken before stem cell transplant. This clonotype originated in a young man with biphenotypic leukemia. Some clones in this sample may be carry-over from other donors' samples. The CDR3 DNA sequence: TGTGCCAGCAGCGTAAGCTACAATGAGCAGTTCTTC. Its translation: CASSVSYNEQFF.